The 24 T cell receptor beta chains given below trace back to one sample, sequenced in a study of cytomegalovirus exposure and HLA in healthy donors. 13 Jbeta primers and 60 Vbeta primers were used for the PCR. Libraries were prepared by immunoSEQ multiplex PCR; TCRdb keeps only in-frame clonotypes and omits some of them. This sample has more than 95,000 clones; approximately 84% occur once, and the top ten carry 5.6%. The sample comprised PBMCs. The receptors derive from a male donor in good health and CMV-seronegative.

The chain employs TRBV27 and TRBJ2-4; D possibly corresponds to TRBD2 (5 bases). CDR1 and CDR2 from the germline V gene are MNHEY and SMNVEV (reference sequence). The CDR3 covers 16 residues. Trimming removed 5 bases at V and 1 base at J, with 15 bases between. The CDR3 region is CASSPSGVWAKNIQYF. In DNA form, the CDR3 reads TGTGCCAGCAGTCCCTCCGGGGTTTGGGCCAAAAACATTCAGTACTTC.

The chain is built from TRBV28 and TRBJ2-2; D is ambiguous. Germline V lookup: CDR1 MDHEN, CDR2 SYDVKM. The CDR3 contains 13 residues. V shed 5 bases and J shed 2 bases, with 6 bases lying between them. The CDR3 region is CASSELNTGELFF. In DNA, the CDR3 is TGTGCCAGCAGTGAGCTTAACACCGGGGAGCTGTTTTTT.

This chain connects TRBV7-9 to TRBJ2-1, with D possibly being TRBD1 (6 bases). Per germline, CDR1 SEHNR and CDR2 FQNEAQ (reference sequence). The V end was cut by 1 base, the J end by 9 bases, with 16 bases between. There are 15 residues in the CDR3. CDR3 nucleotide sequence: TGTGCCAGCAGCTTAGTCAGGGGAATAAGGGGTGAGCAGTTCTTC. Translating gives CASSLVRGIRGEQFF.

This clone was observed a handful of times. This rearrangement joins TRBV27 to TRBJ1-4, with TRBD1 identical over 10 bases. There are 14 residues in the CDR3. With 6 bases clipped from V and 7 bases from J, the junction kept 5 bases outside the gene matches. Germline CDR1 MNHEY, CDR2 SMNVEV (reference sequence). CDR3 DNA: TGTGCCAGCAGGACGGGACAGGGGTTTGAAAAACTGTTTTTT. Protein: CASRTGQGFEKLFF.

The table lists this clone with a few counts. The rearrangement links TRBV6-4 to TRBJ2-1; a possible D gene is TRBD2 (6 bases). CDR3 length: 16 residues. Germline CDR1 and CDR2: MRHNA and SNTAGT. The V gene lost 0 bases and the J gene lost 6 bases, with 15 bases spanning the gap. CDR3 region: CASSDSAGRGVNEQFF. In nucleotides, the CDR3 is TGTGCCAGCAGTGACTCTGCGGGAAGAGGGGTCAATGAGCAGTTCTTC.

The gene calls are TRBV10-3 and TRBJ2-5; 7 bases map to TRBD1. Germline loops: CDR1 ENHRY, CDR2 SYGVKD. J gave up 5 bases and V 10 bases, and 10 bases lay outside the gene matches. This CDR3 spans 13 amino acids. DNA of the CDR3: TGTGCCACCACAACAGGGGTAATGGAGACCCAGTACTTC. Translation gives CATTTGVMETQYF.

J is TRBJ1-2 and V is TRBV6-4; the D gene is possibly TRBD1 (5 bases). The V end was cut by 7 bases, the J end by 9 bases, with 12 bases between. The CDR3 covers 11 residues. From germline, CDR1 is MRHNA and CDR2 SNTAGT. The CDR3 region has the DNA TGTGCCAGCACAGGGACTCTATGCTACACCTTC. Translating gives CASTGTLCYTF.

The CDR3 DNA reads as TGTGCCAGCAGCTTCTCCGGGACTAGCTTCACAGATACGCAGTATTTT. Translated, it gives CASSFSGTSFTDTQYF. The gene calls are TRBV5-4 and TRBJ2-3; 9 nucleotides line up with TRBD2. Germline CDR1 and CDR2: SGHNT and YYREEE (reference sequence). The ends lost 2 bases at V and 2 bases at J; junction bases unmatched: 6. The CDR3 sequence is 16 residues long.

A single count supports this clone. Here the CDR3 reads CASSLQHGTGNHEQYF. CDR3 sequence (DNA): TGTGCCAGCAGCCTCCAGCACGGGACAGGGAACCACGAGCAGTACTTC. V is TRBV7-9 and J is TRBJ2-7, with TRBD1 matching over 9 bases. V shed 5 bases, J shed 5 bases, and the junction held 13 bases outside the gene matches. Germline lookup yields CDR1 SEHNR and CDR2 FQNEAQ (reference sequence). The CDR3 totals 16 residues.

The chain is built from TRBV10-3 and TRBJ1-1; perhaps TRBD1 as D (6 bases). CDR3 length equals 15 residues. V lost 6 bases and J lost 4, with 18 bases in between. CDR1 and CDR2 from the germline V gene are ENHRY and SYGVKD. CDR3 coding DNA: TGTGCCATCAGAAGCTCGGCAGGGGTCGGCACTGAAGCTTTCTTT. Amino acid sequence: CAIRSSAGVGTEAFF.

The CDR3 nucleotides read TGCGCCAGCTGTGAGGGAAGCTCTGGGGCCAACGTCCTGACTTTC. Its protein product is CASCEGSSGANVLTF. The chain links TRBV5-1 to TRBJ2-6, with D maybe TRBD2 (5 bases). The germline V gene encodes CDR1 SGHRS and CDR2 YFSETQ. Deletions cut 7 bases from V and 0 bases from J, with 11 bases between. The CDR3 contains 15 residues.

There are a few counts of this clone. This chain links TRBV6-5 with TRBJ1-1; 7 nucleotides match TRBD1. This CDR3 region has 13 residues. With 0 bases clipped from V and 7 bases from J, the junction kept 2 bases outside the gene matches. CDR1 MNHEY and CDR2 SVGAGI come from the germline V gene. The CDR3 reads CASSYSNRGEAFF. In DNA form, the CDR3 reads TGTGCCAGCAGTTACTCGAACAGGGGTGAAGCTTTCTTT.

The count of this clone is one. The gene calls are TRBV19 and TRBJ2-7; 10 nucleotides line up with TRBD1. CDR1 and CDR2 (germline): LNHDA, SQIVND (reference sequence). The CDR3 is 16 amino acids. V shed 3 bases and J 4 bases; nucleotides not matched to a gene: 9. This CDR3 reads CASSMGTGVVSYEQYF. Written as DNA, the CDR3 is TGTGCCAGTAGTATGGGGACAGGGGTCGTCTCGTACGAGCAGTACTTC.

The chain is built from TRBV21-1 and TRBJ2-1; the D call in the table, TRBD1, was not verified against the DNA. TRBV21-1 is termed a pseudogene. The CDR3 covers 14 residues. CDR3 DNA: TGTGCCAGCAGCAGACAGCGCCCATACAATGAGCAGTTCTTC. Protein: CASSRQRPYNEQFF.

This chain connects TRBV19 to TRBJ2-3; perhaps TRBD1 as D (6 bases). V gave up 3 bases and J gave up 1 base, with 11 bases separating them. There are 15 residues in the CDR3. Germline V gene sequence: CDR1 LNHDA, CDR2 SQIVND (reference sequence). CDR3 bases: TGTGCCAGTAGTATGGGGGCAGGGGGCACAGATACGCAGTATTTT. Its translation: CASSMGAGGTDTQYF.

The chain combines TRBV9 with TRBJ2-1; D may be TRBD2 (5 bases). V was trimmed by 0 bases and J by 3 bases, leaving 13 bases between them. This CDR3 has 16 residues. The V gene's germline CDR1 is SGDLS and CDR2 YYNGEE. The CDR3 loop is CASSVVPGGGYNEQFF. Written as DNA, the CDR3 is TGTGCCAGCAGCGTAGTTCCTGGAGGCGGCTACAATGAGCAGTTCTTC.

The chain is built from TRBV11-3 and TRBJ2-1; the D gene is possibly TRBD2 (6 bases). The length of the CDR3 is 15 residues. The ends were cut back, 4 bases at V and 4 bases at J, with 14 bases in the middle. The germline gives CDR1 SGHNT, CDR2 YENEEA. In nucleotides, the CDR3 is TGTGCCAGCAGCTCTGTAGCGGAAAGGTACAATGAGCAGTTCTTC. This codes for CASSSVAERYNEQFF. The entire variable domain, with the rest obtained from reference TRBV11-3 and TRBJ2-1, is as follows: EAGVVQSPRYKIIEKKQPVAFWCNPISGHNTLYWYLQNLGQGPELLIRYENEEAVDDSQLPKDRFSAERLKGVDSTLKIQPAELGDSAVYLCASSSVAERYNEQFFGPGTRLTVL.

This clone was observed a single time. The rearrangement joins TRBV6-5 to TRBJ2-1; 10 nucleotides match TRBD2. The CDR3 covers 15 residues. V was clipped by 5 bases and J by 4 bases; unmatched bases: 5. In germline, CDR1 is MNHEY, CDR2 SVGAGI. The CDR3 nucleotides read TGTGCCAGCAGTATAGGACTAGCGGATTACAATGAGCAGTTCTTC. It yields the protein CASSIGLADYNEQFF.

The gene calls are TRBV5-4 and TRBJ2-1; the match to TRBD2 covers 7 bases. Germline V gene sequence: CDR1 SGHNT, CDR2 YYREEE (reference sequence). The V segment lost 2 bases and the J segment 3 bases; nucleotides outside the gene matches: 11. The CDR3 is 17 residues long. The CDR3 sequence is CASSFGGGRSNYNEQFF. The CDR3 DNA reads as TGTGCCAGCAGCTTTGGGGGAGGGCGATCGAACTACAATGAGCAGTTCTTC.

CDR3 coding DNA: TGCGCCAGCAGCATTAGCGGTTACCCAGATACGCAGTATTTT. Protein sequence: CASSISGYPDTQYF. V is TRBV5-1 and J is TRBJ2-3, with D perhaps TRBD2 (6 bases). The germline CDR1 and CDR2 sequences are SGHRS and YFSETQ. Trimming pared 4 bases from V and 4 bases from J, leaving 13 bases between. CDR3 size: 14 residues. Variable domain in full (rest from reference TRBV5-1 and TRBJ2-3): KAGVTQTPRYLIKTRGQQVTLSCSPISGHRSVSWYQQTPGQGLQFLFEYFSETQRNKGNFPGRFSGRQFSNSRSEMNVSTLELGDSALYLCASSISGYPDTQYFGPGTRLTVL.

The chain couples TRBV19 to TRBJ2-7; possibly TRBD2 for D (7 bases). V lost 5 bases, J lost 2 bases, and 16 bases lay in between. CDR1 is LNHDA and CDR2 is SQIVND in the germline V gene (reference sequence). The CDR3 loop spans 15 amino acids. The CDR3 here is CASSPSGGITYEQYF. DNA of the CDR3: TGTGCCAGTAGTCCTTCGGGGGGCATCACCTACGAGCAGTACTTC. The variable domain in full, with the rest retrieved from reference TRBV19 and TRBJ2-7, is DGGITQSPKYLFRKEGQNVTLSCEQNLNHDAMYWYRQDPGQGLRLIYYSQIVNDFQKGDIAEGYSVSREKKESFPLTVTSAQKNPTAFYLCASSPSGGITYEQYFGPGTRLTVT.

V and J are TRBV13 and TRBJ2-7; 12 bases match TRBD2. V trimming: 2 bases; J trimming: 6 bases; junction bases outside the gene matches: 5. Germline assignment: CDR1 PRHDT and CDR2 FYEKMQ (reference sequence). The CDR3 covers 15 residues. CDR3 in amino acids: CASSLRLAGVGEQYF. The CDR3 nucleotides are TGTGCCAGCAGCTTAAGACTAGCGGGAGTTGGCGAGCAGTACTTC.

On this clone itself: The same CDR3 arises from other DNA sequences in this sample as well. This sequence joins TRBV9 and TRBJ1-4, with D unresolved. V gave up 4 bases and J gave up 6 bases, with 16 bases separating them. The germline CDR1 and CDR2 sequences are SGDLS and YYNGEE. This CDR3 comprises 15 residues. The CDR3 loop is CASSPTPGYDEKLFF. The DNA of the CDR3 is TGTGCCAGCAGCCCGACCCCGGGATACGATGAAAAACTGTTTTTT.

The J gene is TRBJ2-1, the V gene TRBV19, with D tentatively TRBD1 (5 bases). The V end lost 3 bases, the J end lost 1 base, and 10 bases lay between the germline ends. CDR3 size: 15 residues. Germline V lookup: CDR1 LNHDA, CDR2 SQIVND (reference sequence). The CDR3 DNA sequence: TGTGCCAGTAGTATGAGTCCAGGGTCCTACAATGAGCAGTTCTTC. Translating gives CASSMSPGSYNEQFF.